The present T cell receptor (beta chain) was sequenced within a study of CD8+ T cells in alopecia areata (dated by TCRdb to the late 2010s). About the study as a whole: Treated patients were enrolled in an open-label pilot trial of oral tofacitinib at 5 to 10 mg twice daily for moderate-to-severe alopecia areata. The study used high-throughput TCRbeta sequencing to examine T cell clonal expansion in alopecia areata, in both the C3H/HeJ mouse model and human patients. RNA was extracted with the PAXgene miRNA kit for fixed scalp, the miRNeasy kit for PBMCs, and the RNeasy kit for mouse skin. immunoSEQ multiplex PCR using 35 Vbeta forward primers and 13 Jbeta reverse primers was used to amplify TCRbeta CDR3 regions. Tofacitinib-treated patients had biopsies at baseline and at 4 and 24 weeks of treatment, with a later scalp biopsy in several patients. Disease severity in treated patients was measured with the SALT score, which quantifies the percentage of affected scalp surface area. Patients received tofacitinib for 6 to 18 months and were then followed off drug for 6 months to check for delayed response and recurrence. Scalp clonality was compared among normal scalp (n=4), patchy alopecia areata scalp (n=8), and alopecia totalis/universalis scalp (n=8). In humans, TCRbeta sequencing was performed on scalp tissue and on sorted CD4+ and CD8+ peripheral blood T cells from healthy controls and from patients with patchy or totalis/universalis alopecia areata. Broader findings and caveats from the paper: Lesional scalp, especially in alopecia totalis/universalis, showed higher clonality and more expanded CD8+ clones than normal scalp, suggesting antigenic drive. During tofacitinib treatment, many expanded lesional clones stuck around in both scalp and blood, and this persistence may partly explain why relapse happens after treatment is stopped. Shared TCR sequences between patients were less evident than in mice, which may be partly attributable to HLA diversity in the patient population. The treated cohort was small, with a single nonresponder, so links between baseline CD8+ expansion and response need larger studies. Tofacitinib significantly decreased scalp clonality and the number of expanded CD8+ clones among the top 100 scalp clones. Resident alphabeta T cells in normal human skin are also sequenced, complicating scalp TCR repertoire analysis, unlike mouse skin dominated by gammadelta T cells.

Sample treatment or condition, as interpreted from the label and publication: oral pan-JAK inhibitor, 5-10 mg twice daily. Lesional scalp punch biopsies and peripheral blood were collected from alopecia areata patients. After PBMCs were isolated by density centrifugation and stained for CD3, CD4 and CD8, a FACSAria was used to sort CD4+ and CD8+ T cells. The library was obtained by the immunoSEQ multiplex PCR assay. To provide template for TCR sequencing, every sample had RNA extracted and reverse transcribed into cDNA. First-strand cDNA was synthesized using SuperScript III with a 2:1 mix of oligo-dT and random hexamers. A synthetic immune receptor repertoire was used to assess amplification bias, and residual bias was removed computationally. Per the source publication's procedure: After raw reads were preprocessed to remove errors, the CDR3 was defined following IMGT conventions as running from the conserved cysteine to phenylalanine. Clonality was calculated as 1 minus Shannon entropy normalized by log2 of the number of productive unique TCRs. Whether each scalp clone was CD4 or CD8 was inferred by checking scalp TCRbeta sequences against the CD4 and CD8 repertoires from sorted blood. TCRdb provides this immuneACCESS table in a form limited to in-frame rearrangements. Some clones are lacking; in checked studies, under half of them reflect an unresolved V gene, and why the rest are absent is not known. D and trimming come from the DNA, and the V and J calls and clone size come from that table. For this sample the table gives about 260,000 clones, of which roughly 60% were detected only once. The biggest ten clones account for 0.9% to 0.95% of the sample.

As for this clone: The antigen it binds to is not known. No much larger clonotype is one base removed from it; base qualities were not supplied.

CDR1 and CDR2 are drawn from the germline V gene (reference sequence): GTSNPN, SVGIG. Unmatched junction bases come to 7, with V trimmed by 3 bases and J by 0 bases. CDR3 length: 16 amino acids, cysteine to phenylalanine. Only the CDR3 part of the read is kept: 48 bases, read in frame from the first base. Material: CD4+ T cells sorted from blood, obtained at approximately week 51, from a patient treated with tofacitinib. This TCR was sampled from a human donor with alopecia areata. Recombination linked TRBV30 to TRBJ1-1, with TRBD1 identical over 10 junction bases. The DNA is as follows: TGTGCCTGGAGGTGGGGGACAGGGGTATTGAACACTGAAGCTTTCTTT. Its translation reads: CAWRWGTGVLNTEAFF.